In this sample, the clone carrying this T cell receptor beta chain turned up once. The antigen is unknown. The CDR3 length is 15 residues. V was shortened by 7 bases and J by 0 bases, with 12 bases between the two germline ends. Germline V lookup: CDR1 MNHEY, CDR2 SMNVEV (reference sequence). The sample is drawn from a study of T cell responses to AZD1222 COVID-19 vaccine. Study-wide background: Pooling of second doses given at about 4 or about 12 weeks was done. Findings and caveats of the study: Seropositive status at baseline applied to only six AZD1222 recipients. Possibly, clonal diversity was underestimated; donors were largely white British and included more females.

Using immunoSEQ multiplex PCR, the repertoire was profiled, and TCRdb retains in-frame clones only, with some absent. Of 110,000 or so clones listed, more than 70% are singletons. The sequenced sample was peripheral blood, obtained on day 0 of AZD1222 vaccination. This TCR came from an adult in good health. The J gene is TRBJ2-2, the V gene TRBV27; D remains ambiguous. CDR3 bases: TGTGCCAGCACGAGATGGCAGACGAACACCGGGGAGCTGTTTTTT. This sequence encodes CASTRWQTNTGELFF.